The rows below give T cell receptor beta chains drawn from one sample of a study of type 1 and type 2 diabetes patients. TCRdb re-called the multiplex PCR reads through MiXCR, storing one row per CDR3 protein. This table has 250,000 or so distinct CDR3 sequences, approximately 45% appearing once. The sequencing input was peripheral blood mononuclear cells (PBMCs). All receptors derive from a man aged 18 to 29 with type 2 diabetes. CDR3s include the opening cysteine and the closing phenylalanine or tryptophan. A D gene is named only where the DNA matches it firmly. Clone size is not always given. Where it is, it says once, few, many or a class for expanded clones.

CDR3: CASSQGTGFHGEAFF
DNA: TGCGCCAGCAGCCAGGGGACAGGTTTTCATGGTGAAGCTTTCTTT
D: TRBD1
J: TRBJ1-1
V: TRBV4-1
size: once

CDR3: CASSYSTLRTGDSPLHF
DNA: TGTGCCAGCAGTTACTCGACGCTTCGGACAGGGGACTCACCCCTCCACTTT
D: TRBD1
J: TRBJ1-6
V: TRBV6-5
size: .

CDR3: CASSPRDSSSYEQCF
DNA: TGTGCCAGCAGCCCCCGGGACTCGAGCTCCTACGAGCAGTGCTTC
D: .
J: TRBJ2-7
V: TRBV7-2
size: few

CDR3: CASSAQGKIEAFF
DNA: TGCGCCAGCAGCGCCCAGGGAAAGATTGAAGCTTTCTTT
D: .
J: TRBJ1-1
V: TRBV4-1
size: few

CDR3: CASSGSKPETQYF
DNA: TGTGCCAGCAGTGGTTCGAAGCCGGAGACCCAGTACTTC
D: .
J: TRBJ2-5
V: TRBV12-3/TRBV12-4
size: .

CDR3: CASTKSGNTEAFF
DNA: TGTGCCAGCACAAAATCGGGGAACACTGAAGCTTTCTTT
D: .
J: TRBJ1-1
V: TRBV27
size: .

CDR3: CASSQMPPSGGVYGYTF
DNA: TGTGCCAGCAGCCAAATGCCCCCATCAGGGGGCGTCTACGGCTACACCTTC
D: TRBD1
J: TRBJ1-2
V: TRBV7-3
size: .

CDR3: CASSLAGSYNEQFF
DNA: TGTGCCAGCAGCTTGGCGGGGTCCTACAATGAGCAGTTCTTC
D: .
J: TRBJ2-1
V: TRBV7-6
size: few

CDR3: CASSEDRGRNQPQHF
DNA: TGTGCCAGCAGTGAGGACAGGGGCCGCAATCAGCCCCAGCATTTT
D: TRBD1
J: TRBJ1-5
V: TRBV6-5
size: .

CDR3: CASSGTSGVETQYF
DNA: TGTGCCAGCAGTGGGACTAGCGGGGTAGAGACCCAGTACTTC
D: TRBD2
J: TRBJ2-5
V: TRBV2
size: .

CDR3: CAHHGGGTEAFF
DNA: TGTGCCCACCACGGGGGGGGCACTGAAGCTTTCTTT
D: .
J: TRBJ1-1
V: TRBV30
size: few

CDR3: CASRDQGGGETQYF
DNA: TGTGCCAGCAGGGATCAGGGGGGAGGAGAGACCCAGTACTTC
D: .
J: TRBJ2-5
V: TRBV2
size: once

CDR3: CASSSTTATYEQYF
DNA: TGTGCCAGCAGCTCAACGACGGCTACCTACGAGCAGTACTTC
D: .
J: TRBJ2-7
V: TRBV6-6
size: few

CDR3: CASSVGTGTILYEQYF
DNA: TGTGCCAGCAGCGTAGGGACAGGGACTATCCTCTACGAGCAGTACTTC
D: .
J: TRBJ2-7
V: TRBV9
size: .

CDR3: CASSLSAGVEAFF
DNA: TGTGCCAGCAGTTTAAGTGCGGGGGTTGAAGCTTTCTTT
D: .
J: TRBJ1-1
V: TRBV12-3/TRBV12-4
size: .

CDR3: CASSLSMTGNGGYTF
DNA: TGTGCCAGCAGTTTATCCATGACAGGGAATGGTGGCTACACCTTC
D: TRBD1
J: TRBJ1-2
V: TRBV27
size: .

CDR3: CAMGQGAFNEQFF
DNA: TGTGCCATGGGACAGGGGGCGTTCAATGAGCAGTTCTTC
D: TRBD1
J: TRBJ2-1
V: TRBV10-3
size: few

CDR3: CASSSTSGGAFGELFF
DNA: TGTGCCAGCAGTTCGACTAGCGGGGGGGCTTTCGGGGAGCTGTTTTTT
D: TRBD2
J: TRBJ2-2
V: TRBV6-6
size: few

CDR3: CASSIGDAQYF
DNA: TGTGCCAGTAGTATCGGCGACGCGCAGTACTTC
D: .
J: TRBJ2-7
V: TRBV19
size: few

CDR3: CASSPPSGEHYGYTF
DNA: TGTGCCAGCAGCCCACCTTCGGGGGAACACTATGGCTACACCTTC
D: .
J: TRBJ1-2
V: TRBV7-8
size: .

CDR3: CSARGDTHSGANVLTF
DNA: TGCAGTGCTAGGGGTGACACACACTCTGGGGCCAACGTCCTGACTTTC
D: .
J: TRBJ2-6
V: TRBV20-1
size: .

CDR3: CASSIKDRGYEQFF
DNA: TGTGCCAGCAGCATCAAGGACAGGGGTTACGAGCAGTTCTTC
D: TRBD1
J: TRBJ2-1
V: TRBV5-4
size: .

CDR3: CAISESWEFGELFF
DNA: TGTGCCATCAGTGAGTCTTGGGAGTTTGGGGAGCTGTTTTTT
D: .
J: TRBJ2-2
V: TRBV10-3
size: few

CDR3: CASSFLGSEQFF
DNA: TGTGCCAGCAGCTTTTTAGGTTCTGAGCAGTTCTTC
D: .
J: TRBJ2-1
V: TRBV7-2
size: .

CDR3: CASILSGGRTDTQYF
DNA: TGTGCCAGCATCCTGTCGGGGGGCCGGACCGATACGCAGTATTTT
D: .
J: TRBJ2-3
V: TRBV7-2
size: .

CDR3: CASSGKGANTGELFF
DNA: TGCGCCAGCAGTGGGAAGGGGGCGAACACCGGGGAGCTGTTTTTT
D: .
J: TRBJ2-2
V: TRBV10-1
size: many

CDR3: CSVEGEGEGYTF
DNA: TGCAGCGTTGAGGGCGAGGGTGAGGGCTACACCTTC
D: .
J: TRBJ1-2
V: TRBV29-1
size: few

CDR3: CASSPKGKPGQLMLTEAFF
DNA: TGTGCCAGTAGTCCTAAGGGTAAACCGGGACAGCTTATGCTCACTGAAGCTTTCTTT
D: TRBD1
J: TRBJ1-1
V: TRBV19
size: few

CDR3: CASSLKAGNTEAFF
DNA: TGTGCCAGCAGCTTGAAGGCAGGGAACACTGAAGCTTTCTTT
D: .
J: TRBJ1-1
V: TRBV7-6
size: .

CDR3: CASSLADRDWVRGGYTF
DNA: TGTGCCAGCAGTTTAGCAGACAGGGACTGGGTGAGGGGTGGCTACACCTTC
D: TRBD1
J: TRBJ1-2
V: TRBV28
size: .

CDR3: CSVDTGAYNEQFF
DNA: TGCAGCGTTGATACAGGGGCCTACAATGAGCAGTTCTTC
D: TRBD1
J: TRBJ2-1
V: TRBV29-1
size: .

CDR3: CASSSDSIQPQHF
DNA: TGTGCCAGCAGCTCGGACAGCATTCAGCCCCAGCATTTT
D: .
J: TRBJ1-5
V: TRBV7-3
size: once

CDR3: CASGRRQNSNQPQHF
DNA: TGTGCCAGTGGACGGCGGCAGAATAGCAATCAGCCCCAGCATTTT
D: .
J: TRBJ1-5
V: TRBV19
size: few

CDR3: CASSRDRGNTGELFF
DNA: TGCGCCAGCAGCAGGGACAGGGGAAACACCGGGGAGCTGTTTTTT
D: TRBD1
J: TRBJ2-2
V: TRBV5-1
size: .

CDR3: CASSESGLAGPSYEQYF
DNA: TGTGCCAGCAGTGAGTCAGGACTAGCGGGGCCCTCCTACGAGCAGTACTTC
D: TRBD2
J: TRBJ2-7
V: TRBV2
size: .

CDR3: CASSLVDVAGGYTF
DNA: TGTGCCAGCAGCTTAGTGGACGTCGCGGGTGGCTACACCTTC
D: .
J: TRBJ1-2
V: TRBV7-2
size: few

CDR3: CASLVRGQSYEQYF
DNA: TGTGCCAGCTTAGTACGGGGACAGTCCTACGAGCAGTACTTC
D: TRBD1
J: TRBJ2-7
V: TRBV6-1
size: few

CDR3: CATSVDGQPQHF
DNA: TGTGCCACCAGTGTCGATGGTCAGCCCCAGCATTTT
D: .
J: TRBJ1-5
V: TRBV10-3
size: .

CDR3: CASSLEARGLAGELFF
DNA: TGTGCCAGCAGCTTAGAAGCCAGGGGGCTGGCCGGGGAGCTGTTTTTT
D: TRBD1
J: TRBJ2-2
V: TRBV7-8
size: few

CDR3: CASRTGIDTQYF
DNA: TGTGCCAGCAGGACGGGCATAGATACGCAGTATTTT
D: .
J: TRBJ2-3
V: TRBV12-3/TRBV12-4
size: .

CDR3: CASSQAWTEEQYF
DNA: TGCGCCAGCAGCCAAGCGTGGACTGAGGAGCAGTACTTC
D: .
J: TRBJ2-7
V: TRBV4-1
size: few

CDR3: CASSQDLGDYGYTF
DNA: TGCGCCAGCAGCCAAGACCTAGGGGACTATGGCTACACCTTC
D: .
J: TRBJ1-2
V: TRBV4-3
size: .

CDR3: CATSRDKNTEAFF
DNA: TGTGCCACCAGCAGAGACAAGAACACTGAAGCTTTCTTT
D: .
J: TRBJ1-1
V: TRBV15
size: many

CDR3: CASTGLLYNEQFF
DNA: TGCGCCAGCACCGGATTATTGTACAATGAGCAGTTCTTC
D: .
J: TRBJ2-1
V: TRBV10-1
size: .

CDR3: CASSRLRGQQETQYF
DNA: TGTGCCAGCAGCCGGTTACGGGGACAGCAAGAGACCCAGTACTTC
D: TRBD1
J: TRBJ2-5
V: TRBV14
size: .

CDR3: CASSARIRDRVDTGELFF
DNA: TGTGCCAGCAGCGCCCGAATCCGGGACAGGGTCGACACCGGGGAGCTGTTTTTT
D: TRBD1
J: TRBJ2-2
V: TRBV7-9
size: .

CDR3: CASRDVRSNSPLHF
DNA: TGCGCCAGCAGGGACGTCCGAAGTAATTCACCCCTCCACTTT
D: .
J: TRBJ1-6
V: TRBV5-1
size: few